These T cell receptor beta chains were read from a single sample in a study of blood T cells in healthy people across ages. MiXCR was run by TCRdb on the 5' RACE reads, yielding one entry per CDR3 protein. The table includes roughly 700,000 distinct CDR3 sequences, 32% detected once. The source material was blood. Source of these receptors: a woman at least 80 years old in good health. The CDR3 runs from the conserved cysteine through the conserved F or W. The D gene is left open where the match is weak. Not all rows give a size; the values are once, few, many and, for expanded clones, a class.

CASRVGLNPGTEAFF	TGTGCCAGTAGGGTGGGGCTCAACCCGGGAACTGAAGCTTTCTTT	TRBJ1-1	TRBV19	NA	NA
CASLWDRDTSF	TGTGCCAGCCTTTGGGACAGGGATACTTCCTTC	TRBJ1-2	TRBV6-1	NA	TRBD1
CASSPTSVGTDTQYF	TGTGCCAGCAGCCCGACTAGCGTGGGCACAGATACGCAGTATTTT	TRBJ2-3	TRBV7-2	many	TRBD2
CSALLGGRSVNQPQHF	TGCAGTGCTCTCCTCGGGGGGCGATCGGTCAATCAGCCCCAGCATTTT	TRBJ1-5	TRBV20-1	few	NA
CASSLTPSGLQETQYF	TGTGCCAGCAGCTTAACGCCTAGCGGCCTTCAAGAGACCCAGTACTTC	TRBJ2-5	TRBV7-2	NA	TRBD2
CASRTVGADMQYF	TGTGCCAGCCGGACAGTTGGTGCAGATATGCAGTATTTT	TRBJ2-3	TRBV12-3/TRBV12-4	NA	NA
CASSLITGETGIGTEAFF	TGTGCCAGCAGTTTAATCACTGGGGAGACAGGGATCGGCACTGAAGCTTTCTTT	TRBJ1-1	TRBV27	NA	TRBD1
CASSGGGTDTQYF	TGTGCCAGCAGTGGAGGGGGCACGGATACGCAGTATTTT	TRBJ2-3	TRBV2	many	TRBD1
CASSQTGPGGNYGYTF	TGCGCCAGCAGCCAAACCGGACCGGGTGGTAACTATGGCTACACCTTC	TRBJ1-2	TRBV4-1	once	NA
CASSYSGTSGGAGADTQYF	TGTGCCAGCAGTTACTCCGGGACTAGCGGGGGGGCCGGGGCAGATACGCAGTATTTT	TRBJ2-3	TRBV6-5	NA	TRBD2
CSAPGQGSYQETQYF	TGCAGTGCCCCCGGACAGGGATCTTACCAAGAGACCCAGTACTTC	TRBJ2-5	TRBV20-1	many	TRBD1
CASRLGTVNTEAFF	TGCGCCAGCAGACTCGGGACGGTCAACACTGAAGCTTTCTTT	TRBJ1-1	TRBV5-1	NA	NA
CASGLGTGEAYEQYF	TGTGCTAGTGGTTTGGGTACAGGGGAGGCCTACGAGCAGTACTTC	TRBJ2-7	TRBV12-5	NA	NA
CASSYRGVSSPLHF	TGTGCCAGCAGTTATCGGGGGGTGAGCTCACCCCTCCACTTT	TRBJ1-6	TRBV6-5	many	NA
CASSPPGQDEAFF	TGTGCCAGCAGCCCCCCGGGACAGGATGAAGCTTTCTTT	TRBJ1-1	TRBV7-9	many	TRBD1
CSVIPGGGRNQPLHF	TGCAGCGTTATCCCAGGGGGAGGTAGGAATCAGCCCCTGCATTTT	TRBJ1-5	TRBV29-1	NA	TRBD1
CASSIVRTRVNKNIQYF	TGTGCCAGTAGTATAGTTCGGACACGAGTGAACAAAAACATTCAGTACTTC	TRBJ2-4	TRBV19	NA	NA
CSARGPDRGEWETQYF	TGCAGTGCTAGAGGACCCGACAGGGGGGAATGGGAGACCCAGTACTTC	TRBJ2-5	TRBV20-1	once	TRBD1
CASTLTSKGQGAMRNTEAFF	TGTGCCAGCACTTTAACCTCTAAGGGACAGGGGGCGATGAGGAATACTGAAGCTTTCTTT	TRBJ1-1	TRBV28	NA	TRBD1
CASSLAPSGGSYEQYF	TGCGCCAGCAGCTTGGCCCCTAGCGGGGGTTCCTACGAGCAGTACTTC	TRBJ2-7	TRBV5-1	NA	TRBD2